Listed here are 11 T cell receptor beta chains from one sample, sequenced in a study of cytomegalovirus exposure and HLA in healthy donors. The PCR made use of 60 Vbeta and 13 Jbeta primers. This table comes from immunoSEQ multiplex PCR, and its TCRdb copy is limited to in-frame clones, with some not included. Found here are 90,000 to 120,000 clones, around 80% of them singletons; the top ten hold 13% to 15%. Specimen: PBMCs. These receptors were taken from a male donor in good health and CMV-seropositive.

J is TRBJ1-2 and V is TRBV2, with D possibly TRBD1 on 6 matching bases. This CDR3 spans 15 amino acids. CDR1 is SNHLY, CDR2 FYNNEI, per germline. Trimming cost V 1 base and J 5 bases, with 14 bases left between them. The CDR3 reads CASSEERTADYGYTF. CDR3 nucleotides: TGTGCCAGCAGTGAAGAACGGACAGCTGATTATGGCTACACCTTC.

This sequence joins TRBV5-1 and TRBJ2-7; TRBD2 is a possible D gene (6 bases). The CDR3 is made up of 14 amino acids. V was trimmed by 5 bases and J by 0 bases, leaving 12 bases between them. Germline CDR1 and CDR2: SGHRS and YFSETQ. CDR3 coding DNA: TGCGCCAGCAGTGCTGGGACTTACTCCTACGAGCAGTACTTC. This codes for CASSAGTYSYEQYF.

CDR3 sequence (DNA): TGTGCCAGCATTGGAGGGCCCTCCTACGAGCAGTACTTC. It yields the protein CASIGGPSYEQYF. The chain is built from TRBV6-5 and TRBJ2-7; possibly TRBD2 for D (6 bases). This CDR3 contains 13 residues. The germline V gene has CDR1 MNHEY and CDR2 SVGAGI. V shed 7 bases and J shed 0 bases, with 10 bases lying between them.

The CDR3 is CASSFVPTDTQYF. CDR3 coding DNA: TGTGCCAGCAGCTTTGTTCCTACAGATACGCAGTATTTT. The chain uses TRBV13 and TRBJ2-3; D remains unclear. CDR1 PRHDT and CDR2 FYEKMQ come from the germline V gene (reference sequence). The CDR3 totals 13 residues. Trimming removed 3 bases at V and 3 bases at J, with 7 bases between. The full variable domain, in which reference TRBV13 and TRBJ2-3 provide the parts outside the CDR3, is AAGVIQSPRHLIKEKRETATLKCYPIPRHDTVYWYQQGPGQDPQFLISFYEKMQSDKGSIPDRFSAQQFSDYHSELNMSSLELGDSALYFCASSFVPTDTQYFGPGTRLTVL.

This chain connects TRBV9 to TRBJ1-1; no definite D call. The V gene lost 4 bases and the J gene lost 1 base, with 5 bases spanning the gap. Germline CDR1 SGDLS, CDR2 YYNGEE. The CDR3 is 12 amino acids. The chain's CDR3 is CASSPWNTEAFF. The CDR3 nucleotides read TGTGCCAGCAGCCCCTGGAACACTGAAGCTTTCTTT.

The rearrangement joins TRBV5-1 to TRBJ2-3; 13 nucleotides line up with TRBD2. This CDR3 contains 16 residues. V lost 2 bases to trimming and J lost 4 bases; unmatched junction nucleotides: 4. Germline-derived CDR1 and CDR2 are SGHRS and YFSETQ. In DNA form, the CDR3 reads TGCGCCAGCAGCTTACTACTAGCGGGGGGGGCAGATACGCAGTATTTT. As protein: CASSLLLAGGADTQYF. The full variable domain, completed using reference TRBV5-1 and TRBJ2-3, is KAGVTQTPRYLIKTRGQQVTLSCSPISGHRSVSWYQQTPGQGLQFLFEYFSETQRNKGNFPGRFSGRQFSNSRSEMNVSTLELGDSALYLCASSLLLAGGADTQYFGPGTRLTVL.

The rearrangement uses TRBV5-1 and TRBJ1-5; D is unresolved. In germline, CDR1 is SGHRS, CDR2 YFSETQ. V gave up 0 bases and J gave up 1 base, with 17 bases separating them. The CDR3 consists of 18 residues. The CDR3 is CASSLALTVTFSNQPQHF. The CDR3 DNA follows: TGCGCCAGCAGCTTGGCACTTACCGTGACATTCAGCAATCAGCCCCAGCATTTT.

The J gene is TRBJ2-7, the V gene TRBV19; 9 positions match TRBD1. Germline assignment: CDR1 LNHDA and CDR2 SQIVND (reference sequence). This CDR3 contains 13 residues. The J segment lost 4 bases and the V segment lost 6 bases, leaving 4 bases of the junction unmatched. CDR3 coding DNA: TGTGCCAGTAGCCGGGACAGGGAGTACGAGCAGTACTTC. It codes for CASSRDREYEQYF. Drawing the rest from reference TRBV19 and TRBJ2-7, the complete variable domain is DGGITQSPKYLFRKEGQNVTLSCEQNLNHDAMYWYRQDPGQGLRLIYYSQIVNDFQKGDIAEGYSVSREKKESFPLTVTSAQKNPTAFYLCASSRDREYEQYFGPGTRLTVT.

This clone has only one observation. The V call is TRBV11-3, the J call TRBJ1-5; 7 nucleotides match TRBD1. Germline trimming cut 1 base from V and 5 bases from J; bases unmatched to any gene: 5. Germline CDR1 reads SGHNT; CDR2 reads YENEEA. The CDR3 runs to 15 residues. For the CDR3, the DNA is TGTGCCAGCAGCTTAGGGACAGGCAGGGATCAGCCCCAGCATTTT. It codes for CASSLGTGRDQPQHF.

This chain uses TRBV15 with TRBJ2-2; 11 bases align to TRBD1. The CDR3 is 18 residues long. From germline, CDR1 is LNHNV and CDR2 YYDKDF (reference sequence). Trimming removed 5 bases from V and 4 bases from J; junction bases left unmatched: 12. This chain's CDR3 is CATSGLIWGQGVTGELFF. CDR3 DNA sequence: TGTGCCACCAGCGGTCTCATTTGGGGACAGGGGGTCACCGGGGAGCTGTTTTTT. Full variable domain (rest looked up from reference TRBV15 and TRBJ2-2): DAMVIQNPRYQVTQFGKPVTLSCSQTLNHNVMYWYQQKSSQAPKLLFHYYDKDFNNEADTPDNFQSRRPNTSFCFLDIRSPGLGDTAMYLCATSGLIWGQGVTGELFFGEGSRLTVL.

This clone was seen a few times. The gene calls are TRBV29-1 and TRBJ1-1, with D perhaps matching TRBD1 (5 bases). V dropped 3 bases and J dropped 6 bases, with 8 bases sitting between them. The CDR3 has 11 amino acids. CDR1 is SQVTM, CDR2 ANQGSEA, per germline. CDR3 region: CSVDQGPEAFF. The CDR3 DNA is TGCAGCGTTGATCAGGGCCCTGAAGCTTTCTTT.